Listed below are T cell receptor beta chains from one sample, sequenced in a study of blood T cell repertoires in COVID-19. The protocol was immunoSEQ multiplex PCR, while the TCRdb copy is restricted to in-frame clones and leaves out a portion. The repertoire includes about 200,000 clones, approximately 80% of them detected once, and 6.9% sits in the top ten. The sequencing input was peripheral blood. Receptors were obtained from a human donor with acute or convalescent COVID-19. The donor label of this sample is uncertain. The CDR3 runs from the conserved cysteine through the conserved F or W. Fields, in order: D gene, J gene, V gene, CDR3 protein, CDR3 DNA. The D gene is left open where the match is weak.

NA	TRBJ1-1	TRBV12-3/TRBV12-4	CASSPQVDTEAFF	TGTGCCAGCAGCCCACAGGTAGACACTGAAGCTTTCTTT
TRBD1	TRBJ1-1	TRBV7-2	CASSPRMGQYTEAFF	TGTGCCAGCAGCCCCCGAATGGGACAGTACACTGAAGCTTTCTTT
NA	TRBJ1-1	TRBV6-5	CASSPRQTLNTEAFF	TGTGCCAGCAGTCCTCGACAGACTTTGAACACTGAAGCTTTCTTT
TRBD1	TRBJ1-2	TRBV7-2	CASSALTGTGIGYTF	TGTGCCAGCAGCGCCCTTACCGGGACAGGGATTGGCTACACCTTC
NA	TRBJ2-7	TRBV5-1	CASSPADGGREQYF	TGCGCCAGCAGCCCGGCCGACGGGGGTAGGGAGCAGTACTTC
TRBD1	TRBJ2-1	TRBV5-1	CASSLAVGQGRSEQFF	TGCGCCAGCAGCTTGGCGGTGGGACAGGGGAGGAGTGAGCAGTTCTTC
NA	TRBJ1-5	TRBV19	CASSSTGNNQPQHF	TGTGCCAGTAGTTCGACCGGGAACAATCAGCCCCAGCATTTT
NA	TRBJ2-7	TRBV3-1/TRBV3-2	CASSQAYGYEQYF	TGTGCCAGCAGCCAAGCCTACGGCTACGAGCAGTACTTC
NA	TRBJ2-1	TRBV9	CASSVQTGTYNEQFF	TGTGCCAGCAGCGTCCAGACCGGGACCTACAATGAGCAGTTCTTC
NA	TRBJ2-4	TRBV11-2	CASSQTVKNIQYF	TGTGCCAGCAGCCAGACAGTTAAGAACATTCAGTACTTC
TRBD1	TRBJ2-5	TRBV18	CASSPRTGQETQYF	TGTGCCAGCTCACCACGGACAGGGCAAGAGACCCAGTACTTC
TRBD1	TRBJ2-1	TRBV3-1/TRBV3-2	CASSHGTGQFF	TGTGCCAGCAGCCACGGGACAGGGCAGTTCTTC
TRBD2	TRBJ2-7	TRBV7-9	CASSPRTSGGYEQYF	TGTGCCAGCAGCCCTAGGACTAGCGGGGGCTACGAGCAGTACTTC
NA	TRBJ2-6	TRBV27	CASSVYGKPGANVLTF	TGTGCCAGCAGTGTCTACGGGAAACCTGGGGCCAACGTCCTGACTTTC
TRBD1	TRBJ2-5	TRBV5-1	CASSPGTEETQYF	TGCGCCAGCAGCCCCGGGACAGAGGAGACCCAGTACTTC
NA	TRBJ1-1	TRBV10-1	CAFRGANTEAFF	TGCGCCTTCCGGGGGGCGAACACTGAAGCTTTCTTT